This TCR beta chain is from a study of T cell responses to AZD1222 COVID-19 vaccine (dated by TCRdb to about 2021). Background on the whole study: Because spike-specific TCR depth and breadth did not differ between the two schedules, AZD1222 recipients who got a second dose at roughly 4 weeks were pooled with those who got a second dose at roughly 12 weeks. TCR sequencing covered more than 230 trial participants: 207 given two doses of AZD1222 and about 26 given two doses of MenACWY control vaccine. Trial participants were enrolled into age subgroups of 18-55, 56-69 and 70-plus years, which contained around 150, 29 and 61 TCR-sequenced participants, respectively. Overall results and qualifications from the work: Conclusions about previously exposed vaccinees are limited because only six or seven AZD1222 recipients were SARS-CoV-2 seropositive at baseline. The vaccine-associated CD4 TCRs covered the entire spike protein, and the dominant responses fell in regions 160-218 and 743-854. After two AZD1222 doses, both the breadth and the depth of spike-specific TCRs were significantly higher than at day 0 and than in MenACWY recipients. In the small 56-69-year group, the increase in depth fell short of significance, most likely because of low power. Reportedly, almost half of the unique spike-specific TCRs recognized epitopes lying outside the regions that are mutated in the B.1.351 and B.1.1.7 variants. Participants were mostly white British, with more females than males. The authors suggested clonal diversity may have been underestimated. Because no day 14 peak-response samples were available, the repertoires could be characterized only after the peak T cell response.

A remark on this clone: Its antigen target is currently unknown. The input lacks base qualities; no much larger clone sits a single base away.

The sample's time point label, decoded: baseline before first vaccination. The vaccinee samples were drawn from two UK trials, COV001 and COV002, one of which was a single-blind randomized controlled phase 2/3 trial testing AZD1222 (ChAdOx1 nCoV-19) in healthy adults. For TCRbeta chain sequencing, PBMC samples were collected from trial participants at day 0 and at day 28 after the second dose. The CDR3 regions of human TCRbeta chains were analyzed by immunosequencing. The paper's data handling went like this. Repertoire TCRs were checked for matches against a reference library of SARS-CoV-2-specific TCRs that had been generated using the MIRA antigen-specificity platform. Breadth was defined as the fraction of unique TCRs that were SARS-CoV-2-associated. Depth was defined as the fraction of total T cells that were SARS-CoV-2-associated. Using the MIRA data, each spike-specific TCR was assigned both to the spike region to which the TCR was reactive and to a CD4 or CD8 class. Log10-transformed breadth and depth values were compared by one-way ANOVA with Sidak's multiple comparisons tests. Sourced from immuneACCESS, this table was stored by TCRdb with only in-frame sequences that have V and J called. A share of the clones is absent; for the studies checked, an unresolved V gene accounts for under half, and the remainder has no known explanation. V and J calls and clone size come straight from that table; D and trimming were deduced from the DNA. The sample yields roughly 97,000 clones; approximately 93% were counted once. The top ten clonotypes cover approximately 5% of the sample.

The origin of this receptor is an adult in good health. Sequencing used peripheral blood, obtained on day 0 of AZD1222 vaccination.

The DNA sequence is TGTGCCAGCAGCTTGGGTGGTTCTTCCGCGGGCGGGGGCACCGGGGAGCTGTTTTTT. Protein translation: CASSLGGSSAGGGTGELFF. The V and J segments used are TRBV5-4 and TRBJ2-2; 7 bases in the middle match TRBD2. Via the germline V gene (reference sequence), CDR1 is SGHNT and CDR2 YYREEE. Unmatched junction bases come to 15, with V trimmed by 0 bases and J by 4 bases. The CDR3, cysteine through phenylalanine, is 19 amino acids long. The retained sequence is limited to the CDR3, 57 bases, with the frame set at the first base.